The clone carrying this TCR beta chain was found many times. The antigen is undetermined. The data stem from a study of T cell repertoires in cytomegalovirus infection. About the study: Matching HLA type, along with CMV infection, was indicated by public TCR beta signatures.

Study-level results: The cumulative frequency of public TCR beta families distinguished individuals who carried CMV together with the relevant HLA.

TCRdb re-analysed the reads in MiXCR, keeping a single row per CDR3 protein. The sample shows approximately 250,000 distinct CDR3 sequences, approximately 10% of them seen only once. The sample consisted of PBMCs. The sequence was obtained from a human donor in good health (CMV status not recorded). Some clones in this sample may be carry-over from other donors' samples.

The CDR3 here is CASSEAPTSDYEQYF. The CDR3 coding sequence is TGTGCCAGCAGTGAAGCGCCTACCTCTGACTACGAGCAGTACTTC. This chain uses TRBV6-1 with TRBJ2-7; D is unclear. This CDR3 contains 15 residues. Germline V gene lookup returns CDR1 MNHNS and CDR2 SASEGT. Between the trimmed V and J ends, which lost 0 bases and 3 bases, there was a span of 12 bases.